The 22 T cell receptor beta chains below were found in one sample sequenced in a study of blood T cell repertoires in COVID-19. Sequencing used immunoSEQ multiplex PCR; TCRdb keeps in-frame clones, though not all of them. The sample carries 30,000 or so clones, approximately 81% recorded once. Sequencing was performed on peripheral blood. The receptors originated from a man of 80 years or more with active COVID-19.

V usage is TRBV19 and J usage is TRBJ2-2; D gene unclear. The CDR3 runs to 14 residues. The germline V gene has CDR1 LNHDA and CDR2 SQIVND (reference sequence). Between the trimmed V and J ends, which lost 1 base and 4 bases, there was a span of 7 bases. CDR3 nucleotides: TGTGCCAGTAGTATAGGGGCCCCCACCGGGGAGCTGTTTTTT. Protein: CASSIGAPTGELFF.

The chain joins TRBV15 to TRBJ2-5, with 7 bases identical to TRBD2. CDR3 size: 15 residues. The ends lost 3 bases at V and 0 bases at J; junction bases unmatched: 4. Germline V CDR1 and CDR2: LNHNV, YYDKDF (reference sequence). The CDR3 is CATSRFSGYQETQYF. In nucleotides, the CDR3 is TGTGCCACCAGCAGGTTTAGCGGGTACCAAGAGACCCAGTACTTC. Full variable domain (missing parts from reference TRBV15 and TRBJ2-5): DAMVIQNPRYQVTQFGKPVTLSCSQTLNHNVMYWYQQKSSQAPKLLFHYYDKDFNNEADTPDNFQSRRPNTSFCFLDIRSPGLGDTAMYLCATSRFSGYQETQYFGPGTRLLVL.

This clone was seen only once. The rearrangement joins TRBV6-6 to TRBJ1-1, with 7 bases fitting TRBD1. The CDR3 runs to 14 residues. V lost 6 bases, J lost 1 base, and 5 bases stayed unmatched. In germline, CDR1 is MNHNY, CDR2 SVGAGI (reference sequence). The CDR3 region has the DNA TGTGCCAGCAGCTGGGGACAGCAGAACACTGAAGCTTTCTTT. This codes for CASSWGQQNTEAFF.

V usage is TRBV5-4 and J usage is TRBJ2-7; TRBD2 might be the D (5 bases). In germline, CDR1 is SGHNT, CDR2 YYREEE (reference sequence). The CDR3 covers 15 residues. Trimming took 3 bases from V and 3 from J, leaving 16 bases between them. The CDR3 region is CASSSRQDSFYEQYF. CDR3 sequence (DNA): TGTGCCAGCAGCTCCCGGCAGGACTCATTCTACGAGCAGTACTTC. Looking up the rest from reference TRBV5-4 and TRBJ2-7 gives the full variable domain: ETGVTQSPTHLIKTRGQQVTLRCSSQSGHNTVSWYQQALGQGPQFIFQYYREEENGRGNFPPRFSGLQFPNYSSELNVNALELDDSALYLCASSSRQDSFYEQYFGPGTRLTVT.

This chain links TRBV7-9 with TRBJ2-1, with TRBD2 matching over 12 bases. The V segment lost 2 bases and the J segment 7 bases; nucleotides outside the gene matches: 3. The CDR3 is 15 amino acids. In germline, CDR1 is SEHNR, CDR2 FQNEAQ (reference sequence). CDR3 DNA: TGTGCCAGCAGCTTACGACTAGCGGGGGAGAATGAGCAGTTCTTC. Its translation is CASSLRLAGENEQFF.

A remark on this clone: Other DNA sequences of this sample code for an identical CDR3. J is TRBJ1-5 and V is TRBV6-1; D remains unclear. This CDR3 is 15 amino acids long. V was pared by 1 base and J by 4 bases, with 11 bases between. CDR1 and CDR2 from the germline V gene are MNHNS and SASEGT. In DNA form, the CDR3 reads TGTGCCAGCAGTGAAGGGGCAAGAGGGAATCAGCCCCAGCATTTT. Protein: CASSEGARGNQPQHF.

This rearrangement joins TRBV30 to TRBJ2-1; 10 nucleotides line up with TRBD2. The germline V gene encodes CDR1 GTSNPN and CDR2 SVGIG (reference sequence). V trimming: 4 bases; J trimming: 1 base; junction bases outside the gene matches: 7. CDR3 length: 16 amino acids. CDR3 DNA sequence: TGTGCCTGGACCCGCCTTAGCGGGGGGTCCTACAATGAGCAGTTCTTC. This encodes CAWTRLSGGSYNEQFF.

This chain joins TRBV3-1 (or the pseudogene TRBV3-2) and TRBJ1-6; D possibly corresponds to TRBD1 (5 bases). V was shortened by 0 bases and J by 10 bases, with 19 bases between the two germline ends. The CDR3 totals 17 residues. CDR1 is LGHDT, CDR2 YNNKEL, per germline (reference sequence). The CDR3: CASSQDPDNNLGSPLHF. The CDR3 DNA follows: TGTGCCAGCAGCCAAGATCCGGACAATAACCTCGGGTCACCCCTCCACTTT.

In this sample, this clone turned up once. This chain joins TRBV27 and TRBJ2-5, with 8 nucleotides matching TRBD1. Germline V gene sequence: CDR1 MNHEY, CDR2 SMNVEV (reference sequence). The CDR3 covers 15 residues. V shed 5 bases and J 4 bases; nucleotides not matched to a gene: 9. The CDR3 sequence: CASSPLPTGGETQYF. The CDR3 bases are TGTGCCAGCAGTCCTCTCCCCACAGGGGGAGAGACCCAGTACTTC.

The chain's CDR3 is CASQSRPGRGGITGELFF. In DNA form, the CDR3 reads TGTGCCAGCCAATCCAGGCCGGGCCGAGGGGGTATCACCGGGGAGCTGTTTTTT. V and J are TRBV2 and TRBJ2-2; a weak D match, TRBD1 (6 bases). The CDR3 is 18 residues long. The V and J ends lost 8 bases and 4 bases respectively, with 26 bases between them. Germline values: CDR1 SNHLY, CDR2 FYNNEI.

The genes are TRBV23-1 and TRBJ2-4; TRBD1 aligns across 8 bases. TRBV23-1 is identified as an open reading frame with a role that is uncertain. The trim removed 1 base at V and 2 bases at J, leaving 4 bases unmatched. The CDR3 extends over 16 amino acids. CDR3 amino acids: CASSQFHRGTKNIQYF. The CDR3 bases are TGCGCCAGCAGTCAATTTCACAGGGGGACCAAAAACATTCAGTACTTC.

The genes are TRBV23-1 and TRBJ2-2; 14 bases match TRBD2. TRBV23-1 is labeled an ORF, and its function is uncertain. This CDR3 spans 19 amino acids. J was trimmed by 5 bases and V by 4 bases; bases with no gene match: 12. The CDR3 region is CASSRPPTSGGAATGELFF. The DNA of the CDR3 is TGCGCCAGCAGTCGGCCCCCGACTAGCGGGGGGGCGGCAACCGGGGAGCTGTTTTTT.

V usage is TRBV7-6 and J usage is TRBJ1-1; 10 bases fit TRBD1. This CDR3 is built from 15 residues. V was clipped by 3 bases and J by 2 bases; unmatched bases: 3. Germline V gene sequence: CDR1 SGHVS, CDR2 FNYEAQ. CDR3 amino acids: CASSLGDRGNTEAFF. DNA of the CDR3: TGTGCCAGCAGCTTGGGGGACAGGGGTAACACTGAAGCTTTCTTT. Full variable domain (remainder filled in from reference TRBV7-6 and TRBJ1-1): GAGVSQSPRYKVTKRGQDVALRCDPISGHVSLYWYRQALGQGPEFLTYFNYEAQQDKSGLPNDRFSAERPEGSISTLTIQRTEQRDSAMYRCASSLGDRGNTEAFFGQGTRLTVV.

As to this clone: Other nucleotide sequences in the sample specify the same CDR3. CDR3 protein: CASSGDRRNEKLFF. As DNA, the CDR3 is TGTGCCAGCAGCGGGGACAGAAGAAATGAAAAACTGTTTTTT. The chain links TRBV2 to TRBJ1-4; 7 bases fit TRBD1. CDR1 SNHLY and CDR2 FYNNEI come from the germline V gene. The CDR3 extends over 14 amino acids. V was pared by 6 bases and J by 5 bases, with 6 bases of the junction left unmatched.

V gene TRBV2 combines with J gene TRBJ2-7; a weak D match, TRBD1 (6 bases). This CDR3 contains 12 residues. Germline V gene lookup returns CDR1 SNHLY and CDR2 FYNNEI. V lost 6 bases and J 6 bases, leaving 12 bases between the germline ends. The CDR3 loop is CASRHREFEQYF. The CDR3 DNA sequence: TGTGCCAGCAGGCACAGGGAGTTCGAGCAGTACTTC.

This sequence joins TRBV30 and TRBJ2-3, with 8 bases fitting TRBD2. The CDR3 has 22 residues. V was pared by 1 base and J by 0 bases, with 24 bases of the junction left unmatched. From germline, CDR1 is GTSNPN and CDR2 SVGIG (reference sequence). The CDR3 sequence is CAWSGGAYVRGGIYASTDTQYF. The CDR3 DNA reads as TGTGCCTGGAGTGGTGGTGCTTATGTCCGGGGGGGGATATATGCTAGCACAGATACGCAGTATTTT.

This clone occurred a few times. The rearrangement links TRBV4-2 to TRBJ2-2, with D possibly matching TRBD1 (6 bases). The CDR3 is 17 residues long. In germline, CDR1 is LGHNA, CDR2 YNFKEQ. The germline V and J ends were trimmed by 0 bases and 1 base, with 12 bases remaining between them. CDR3 bases: TGTGCCAGCAGCCAAGAAGGGGGACATCTGAACACCGGGGAGCTGTTTTTT. Translation gives CASSQEGGHLNTGELFF.

The gene calls are TRBV19 and TRBJ1-5, with no clear D. Germline V gives CDR1 LNHDA, CDR2 SQIVND (reference sequence). Trimming shortened V by 7 bases and J by 5 bases, and 12 bases separated the two germline ends. The CDR3 consists of 13 residues. CDR3 amino acids: CASKSRRDQPQHF. The CDR3 region has the DNA TGTGCCAGTAAATCCAGGAGGGATCAGCCCCAGCATTTT. The complete variable domain, with remaining parts taken from reference TRBV19 and TRBJ1-5, reads DGGITQSPKYLFRKEGQNVTLSCEQNLNHDAMYWYRQDPGQGLRLIYYSQIVNDFQKGDIAEGYSVSREKKESFPLTVTSAQKNPTAFYLCASKSRRDQPQHFGDGTRLSIL.

The rearrangement links TRBV5-1 to TRBJ1-5; no definite D call. This CDR3 is 15 amino acids long. Deletions cut 0 bases from V and 0 bases from J, with 7 bases between. The germline gives CDR1 SGHRS, CDR2 YFSETQ. The CDR3 region is CASSLGGVSNQPQHF. The CDR3 DNA sequence: TGCGCCAGCAGCTTGGGCGGGGTTAGCAATCAGCCCCAGCATTTT. Full variable domain (rest looked up from reference TRBV5-1 and TRBJ1-5): KAGVTQTPRYLIKTRGQQVTLSCSPISGHRSVSWYQQTPGQGLQFLFEYFSETQRNKGNFPGRFSGRQFSNSRSEMNVSTLELGDSALYLCASSLGGVSNQPQHFGDGTRLSIL.

The chain joins TRBV6-5 to TRBJ2-7; 8 nucleotides match TRBD2. Germline CDR1 MNHEY, CDR2 SVGAGI. The ends lost 6 bases at V and 5 bases at J; junction bases unmatched: 9. This CDR3 spans 14 amino acids. The CDR3 coding sequence is TGTGCCAGCAGGAAGGGACTAGTTGGAAACGAGCAGTACTTC. Its protein product is CASRKGLVGNEQYF.

The V and J genes are TRBV5-4 and TRBJ2-7; 8 bases line up with TRBD1. There are 16 residues in the CDR3. Germline V gene sequence: CDR1 SGHNT, CDR2 YYREEE (reference sequence). V trimming: 0 bases; J trimming: 4 bases; junction bases outside the gene matches: 9. The CDR3 DNA follows: TGTGCCAGCAGCTTGGTACAGGGGGGCTCGGGGTACGAGCAGTACTTC. Translating it yields CASSLVQGGSGYEQYF.

This chain connects TRBV10-3 to TRBJ1-2, with 8 bases lining up with TRBD1. CDR1 is ENHRY, CDR2 SYGVKD, per germline. After removal of 3 bases from V and 7 bases from J, the junction contained 10 bases not matched to a gene. The CDR3 contains 15 residues. CDR3 sequence reads: CAISDPGTGRGGYTF. The CDR3, as DNA: TGTGCCATCAGTGATCCCGGGACAGGAAGGGGTGGCTACACCTTC.